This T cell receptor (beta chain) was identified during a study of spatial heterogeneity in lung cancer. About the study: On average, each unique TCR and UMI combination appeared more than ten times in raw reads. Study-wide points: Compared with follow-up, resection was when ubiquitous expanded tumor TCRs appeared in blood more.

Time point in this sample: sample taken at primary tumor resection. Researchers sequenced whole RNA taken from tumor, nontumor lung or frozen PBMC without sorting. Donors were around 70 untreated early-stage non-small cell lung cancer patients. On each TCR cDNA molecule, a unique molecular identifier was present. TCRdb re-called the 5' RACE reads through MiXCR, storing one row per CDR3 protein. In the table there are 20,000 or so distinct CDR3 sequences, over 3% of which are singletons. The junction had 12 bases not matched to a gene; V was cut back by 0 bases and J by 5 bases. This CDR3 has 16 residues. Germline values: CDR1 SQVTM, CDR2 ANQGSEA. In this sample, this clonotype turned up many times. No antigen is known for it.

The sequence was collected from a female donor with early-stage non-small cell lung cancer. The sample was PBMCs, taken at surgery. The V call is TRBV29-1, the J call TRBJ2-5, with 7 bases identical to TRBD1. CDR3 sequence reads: CSVEDGLRGLGETQYF. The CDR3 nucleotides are TGCAGCGTTGAAGATGGCCTTAGGGGGCTCGGGGAGACCCAGTACTTC. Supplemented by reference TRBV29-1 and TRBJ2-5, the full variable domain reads SAVISQKPSRDICQRGTSLTIQCQVDSQVTMMFWYRQQPGQSLTLIATANQGSEATYESGFVIDKFPISRPNLTFSTLTVSNMSPEDSSIYLCSVEDGLRGLGETQYFGPGTRLLVL.